The 15 T cell receptor beta chains given below trace back to one sample, sequenced in a study of regulatory T cells in long-lasting Graves disease. Time point defined: newly diagnosed GD, antithyroid drugs for less than 3 months. With RNA extracted from PBMCs as input, the TCR library was made. Arm-PCR with iRepertoire HTBI primers amplified the CDR3 regions for these TCR beta libraries. TCRdb itself ran the multiplex PCR reads through MiXCR, one entry per CDR3 protein. The sample comprises under 250,000 distinct CDR3 sequences, around a fifth of which are singletons, and about 10% rests with the top ten. The data also belong to a second study, concerning T cells in Graves' hyperthyroidism and ophthalmopathy.

This specimen consisted of peripheral blood mononuclear cells (PBMCs), obtained at new diagnosis, from a patient treated with antithyroid drugs. The source of these receptors is a woman between 25 and 40 years old with Graves disease.

The table lists this clonotype with many counts. The chain joins TRBV12-3 or TRBV12-4 to TRBJ1-6; D is perhaps TRBD1 (5 bases). The germline V and J ends were trimmed by 5 bases and 6 bases, with 14 bases remaining between them. The CDR3 has 15 residues. The CDR3 coding sequence is TGTGCCAGCAGTCCAGCGGCGGGGCCTAATTCACCCCTCCACTTT. Its protein is CASSPAAGPNSPLHF.

The gene calls are TRBV2 and TRBJ1-1; 9 nucleotides align to TRBD1. CDR3 length: 17 residues. The V segment lost 2 bases and the J segment 5 bases; nucleotides outside the gene matches: 12. Per germline, CDR1 SNHLY and CDR2 FYNNEI. CDR3 protein: CASSEYSGGQGLTEAFF. The CDR3, as DNA: TGTGCCAGCAGTGAATACAGCGGGGGACAGGGACTGACTGAAGCTTTCTTT.

This clonotype was seen many times. The chain carries TRBV7-8 and TRBJ1-5; D is perhaps TRBD1 (5 bases). Germline CDR1 reads SGHVS; CDR2 reads FQNEAQ. Trimming stripped 5 bases from V and 3 bases from J, with 17 bases between. There are 16 residues in the CDR3. CDR3 nucleotides: TGTGCCAGCAGCCCTCTCTCGGGGGTGAACAATCAGCCCCAGCATTTT. It specifies CASSPLSGVNNQPQHF.

The chain has TRBV2 and TRBJ2-1, with a weak D call TRBD2 (6 bases). The V gene lost 2 bases and the J gene lost 8 bases, with 10 bases spanning the gap. CDR3 length: 13 residues. Germline CDR1 is SNHLY and CDR2 is FYNNEI. The CDR3 sequence is CASSEQGEDEQFF. In DNA form, the CDR3 reads TGTGCCAGCAGTGAACAAGGGGAGGATGAGCAGTTCTTC.

In this sample, this clonotype turned up many times. This chain's CDR3 is CASSQEGLGSGNTIYF. For the CDR3, the DNA is TGTGCCAGCAGCCAAGAGGGGCTTGGGTCTGGAAACACCATATATTTT. The chain has TRBV3-1 and TRBJ1-3; tentative D call: TRBD1 (5 bases). Germline lookup yields CDR1 LGHDT and CDR2 YNNKEL (reference sequence). The CDR3 has 16 amino acids. V lost 0 bases, J lost 1 base, and 10 bases lay in between.

Concerning this clonotype itself: A much larger clonotype is one base distant, so this may be a read error. V gene TRBV11-1 combines with J gene TRBJ1-1; D is undetermined. CDR1 and CDR2 from the germline V gene are SGHAT and FQDESV (reference sequence). The CDR3 totals 13 residues. V dropped 1 base and J dropped 0 bases, with 3 bases sitting between them. The CDR3 DNA follows: TGTGCCAGCAGCTTAGTCGTGAACACTGAAGCTTTCTTT. Protein: CASSLVVNTEAFF.

This clonotype was counted many times. This CDR3 is CASRRDRNYGYTF. The CDR3 DNA is TGTGCCAGCAGGAGAGACAGAAACTATGGCTACACCTTC. J is TRBJ1-2 and V is TRBV2; TRBD1 is a possible D gene (5 bases). Germline V gene lookup returns CDR1 SNHLY and CDR2 FYNNEI. V shed 6 bases and J shed 2 bases, with 10 bases lying between them. This CDR3 region has 13 residues.

This clonotype was observed many times. This rearrangement joins TRBV9 to TRBJ2-4, with D possibly being TRBD1 or TRBD2 (5 bases each). V was trimmed by 4 bases and J by 8 bases, leaving 22 bases between them. Germline CDR1 SGDLS, CDR2 YYNGEE. CDR3 length equals 16 residues. CDR3 protein: CASSSSGSQFLDIQYF. DNA of the CDR3: TGTGCCAGCAGCTCGTCAGGGAGCCAATTTTTGGACATTCAGTACTTC.

Notes on this clonotype: A read error likely explains this, since a far larger clone differs by one base. The J gene is TRBJ2-1, the V gene TRBV5-5, with D possibly TRBD2 on 7 matching bases. Germline lookup yields CDR1 SGHKS and CDR2 YYEKEE (reference sequence). Trimming stripped 0 bases from V and 0 bases from J, with 10 bases between. The CDR3 loop spans 16 amino acids. The CDR3 here is CASSLGGGGSYNEQFF. CDR3 nucleotides: TGTGCCAGCAGCTTGGGAGGGGGGGGCTCCTACAATGAGCAGTTCTTC.

V usage is TRBV2 and J usage is TRBJ1-5; D is unresolved. Germline V gene data show CDR1 as SNHLY and CDR2 as FYNNEI. Trimming shortened V by 5 bases and J by 0 bases, and 8 bases separated the two germline ends. This CDR3 is 14 amino acids long. The CDR3 region is CASSREGSNQPQHF. CDR3 sequence (DNA): TGTGCCAGCAGTCGTGAGGGTAGCAATCAGCCCCAGCATTTT.

The chain has TRBV2 and TRBJ1-6; D is ambiguous. CDR1 and CDR2 (germline): SNHLY, FYNNEI. The length of the CDR3 is 14 residues. The V end was cut by 1 base, the J end by 8 bases, with 9 bases between. The CDR3 DNA is TGTGCCAGCAGTGAAGGGGCGACGTATTCACCCCTCCACTTT. Protein product: CASSEGATYSPLHF.

This clonotype has ten or more counts. The chain uses TRBV27 and TRBJ2-1; D unclear. In germline, CDR1 is MNHEY, CDR2 SMNVEV (reference sequence). Trimming took 1 base from V and 11 from J, leaving 12 bases between them. The CDR3 has 13 amino acids. The CDR3 DNA follows: TGTGCCAGCAGTTTATTTCTATCGTACCAGCAGTTCTTC. Amino acids: CASSLFLSYQQFF.

This clonotype was picked up a small number of times. The chain has TRBV9 and TRBJ1-3, with 10 bases aligning to TRBD1. J was trimmed by 3 bases and V by 3 bases; bases with no gene match: 6. The CDR3 has 16 residues. Germline V lookup: CDR1 SGDLS, CDR2 YYNGEE. For the CDR3, the DNA is TGTGCCAGCAGCGAGGGGACAGGGGAAAATGGAAACACCATATATTTT. Protein product: CASSEGTGENGNTIYF.

This clonotype was seen many times. The rearrangement uses TRBV28 and TRBJ1-6; 8 nucleotides line up with TRBD1. The CDR3 totals 15 residues. The germline gives CDR1 MDHEN, CDR2 SYDVKM. The V gene end was trimmed by 3 bases and the J gene end by 7 bases; junction bases not matched to a gene: 5. CDR3 nucleotides: TGTGCCAGCAGTTTCGGGACAGGCCGAAATTCACCCCTCCACTTT. It yields the protein CASSFGTGRNSPLHF.

The chain recombines TRBV3-1 with TRBJ2-5, with D possibly matching TRBD1 (5 bases). The CDR3 has 14 residues. Germline-derived CDR1 and CDR2 are LGHDT and YNNKEL (reference sequence). Trimming removed 1 base from V and 3 bases from J, with 9 bases in between. CDR3 in DNA: TGTGCCAGCAGCCAAGGGAAACAGGAAGAGACCCAGTACTTC. Protein product: CASSQGKQEETQYF.